A single sample gave rise to the 9 T cell receptor beta chains below, sequenced in a study of Graves' ophthalmopathy and Graves' hyperthyroidism. Researchers took RNA transcripts and amplified TCR beta CDR3 regions from them. RT-PCR was first run with HTBI primers, then multiplex PCR in a second round. In TCRdb, the multiplex PCR reads were re-called with MiXCR into one record per CDR3 protein. The sample yields about 700,000 distinct CDR3 sequences, under 50% seen once. The sample was peripheral blood. These receptor sequences come from an adult man with Graves' ophthalmopathy.

The V and J genes are TRBV29-1 and TRBJ1-4, with 8 nucleotides matching TRBD1. The length of the CDR3 is 14 residues. The junction had 6 bases not matched to a gene; V was cut back by 1 base and J by 8 bases. Germline V gene lookup returns CDR1 SQVTM and CDR2 ANQGSEA. For the CDR3, the DNA is TGCAGCGTTGAAGGTGGGAGGACAGGGGAAAAACTGTTTTTT. Translating it yields CSVEGGRTGEKLFF.

The chain uses TRBV20-1 and TRBJ2-5; D possibly corresponds to TRBD2 (7 bases). The CDR3 length is 16 residues. Germline CDR1 and CDR2: DFQATT and SNEGSKA (reference sequence). Trimming left V 0 bases short and J 5 bases short, with 19 bases between. CDR3 nucleotides: TGCAGTGCTAGAGATGGGGGGGGGGGGCCCGGGGAGACCCAGTACTTC. Translated: CSARDGGGGPGETQYF.

The chain joins TRBV11-1 to TRBJ2-7; 7 bases agree with TRBD1. Germline V gene data show CDR1 as SGHAT and CDR2 as FQDESV (reference sequence). CDR3 length: 14 amino acids. After removal of 1 base from V and 7 bases from J, the junction contained 7 bases not matched to a gene. The CDR3 spells CASSLVKGAREQYF. Written as DNA, the CDR3 is TGTGCCAGCAGCTTAGTCAAGGGGGCACGAGAGCAGTACTTC.

This clonotype was counted at least ten times. The chain recombines TRBV15 with TRBJ2-7; TRBD1 agrees at 9 bases. The ends lost 0 bases at V and 4 bases at J; junction bases unmatched: 1. Germline values: CDR1 LNHNV, CDR2 YYDKDF (reference sequence). CDR3 length equals 14 residues. CDR3 region: CATSREQGAYEQYF. Here the CDR3 DNA reads TGTGCCACCAGCAGAGAACAGGGGGCTTACGAGCAGTACTTC.

The table lists this clonotype with many counts. The chain uses TRBV12-3 or TRBV12-4 and TRBJ1-2; D call uncertain. This CDR3 has 14 residues. Deletions cut 6 bases from V and 0 bases from J, with 11 bases between. CDR3 sequence (DNA): TGTGCCAGCAGCACACAGCTGTCTAACTATGGCTACACCTTC. Translated, it gives CASSTQLSNYGYTF.

The chain carries TRBV20-1 and TRBJ2-7; the D is unclear. Trimming cost V 5 bases and J 4 bases, with 9 bases left between them. Germline CDR1 and CDR2: DFQATT and SNEGSKA (reference sequence). The CDR3 totals 11 residues. In DNA form, the CDR3 reads TGCAGTGCTGCAGACTGGTACGAGCAGTACTTC. It codes for CSAADWYEQYF.

This chain connects TRBV2 to TRBJ2-5; D ambiguous. Germline CDR1 SNHLY, CDR2 FYNNEI. Trimming took off 8 bases at V and 1 base at J, with 11 bases between the two ends. The CDR3 consists of 13 residues. In DNA, the CDR3 is TGTGCCAGCTTGGCGGTTACCCAAGAGACCCAGTACTTC. This gives the protein CASLAVTQETQYF.

The J gene is TRBJ1-3, the V gene TRBV7-2, with TRBD1 as a possible D gene (6 bases). Germline V gene lookup returns CDR1 SGHTA and CDR2 FQGNSA. This CDR3 region has 15 residues. The V end was cut by 9 bases, the J end by 8 bases, with 23 bases between. DNA of the CDR3: TGTGCCAGTATTCCACAGGGCCGGGGAAGCTACACCATATATTTT. Encoded protein: CASIPQGRGSYTIYF.

This clonotype was detected only a few times. This chain connects TRBV28 to TRBJ1-2, with 7 nucleotides matching TRBD1. Germline CDR1 reads MDHEN; CDR2 reads SYDVKM. J lost 3 bases, V lost 4 bases, and 8 bases had no gene match. There are 15 residues in the CDR3. This CDR3 is CASSSGTARDYGYTF. As DNA, the CDR3 is TGTGCCAGCAGTTCCGGGACAGCGCGGGACTATGGCTACACCTTC.